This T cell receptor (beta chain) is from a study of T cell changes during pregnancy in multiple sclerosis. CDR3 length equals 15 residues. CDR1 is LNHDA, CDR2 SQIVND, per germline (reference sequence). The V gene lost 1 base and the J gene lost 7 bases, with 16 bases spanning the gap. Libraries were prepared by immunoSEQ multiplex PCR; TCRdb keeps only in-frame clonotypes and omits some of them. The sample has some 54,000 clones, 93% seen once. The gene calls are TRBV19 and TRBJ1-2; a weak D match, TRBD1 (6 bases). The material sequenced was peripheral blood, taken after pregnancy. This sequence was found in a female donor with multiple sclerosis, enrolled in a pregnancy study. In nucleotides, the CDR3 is TGTGCCAGTAGTATAGCGGCGGGGGGGCCTGGTGGCTACACCTTC. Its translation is CASSIAAGGPGGYTF.